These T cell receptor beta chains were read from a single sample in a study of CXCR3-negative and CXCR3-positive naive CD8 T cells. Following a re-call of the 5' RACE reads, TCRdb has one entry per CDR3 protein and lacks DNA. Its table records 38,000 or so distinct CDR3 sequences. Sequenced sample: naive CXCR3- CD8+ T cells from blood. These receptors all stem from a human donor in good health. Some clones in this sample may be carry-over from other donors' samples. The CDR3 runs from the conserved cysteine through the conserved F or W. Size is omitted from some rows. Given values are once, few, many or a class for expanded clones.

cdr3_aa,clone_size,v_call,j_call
CATSRAVNTEAFF,-,TRBV15,TRBJ1-1
CSVEQALNTGELFF,-,TRBV29-1,TRBJ2-2
CASSSNGGAGTQYF,-,TRBV11-2,TRBJ2-5
CASSEYSSYGGAVETQYF,-,TRBV25-1,TRBJ2-5
CSVRGRSQETQYF,medium-sized,TRBV29-1,TRBJ2-5
CASSSVTEGQGAHEQYF,-,TRBV12-3/TRBV12-4,TRBJ2-7
CASSYSNLGAIETQYF,-,TRBV6-2/TRBV6-3,TRBJ2-5
CASSFDWYTEAFF,-,TRBV7-2,TRBJ1-1
CASSLVRYEQYF,-,TRBV12-3/TRBV12-4,TRBJ2-7
CASMDRGQVEQFF,-,TRBV2,TRBJ2-1
CASSKDDRGRTEAFF,-,TRBV21-1,TRBJ1-1
CSVDPREPWYGYTF,-,TRBV29-1,TRBJ1-2
CATGDAAYEQYF,-,TRBV15,TRBJ2-7
CASSLARAGARETQYF,-,TRBV5-5,TRBJ2-5
CASSQESENTRIGEQFF,-,TRBV14,TRBJ2-1
CSVNPGTVNTEAFF,-,TRBV29-1,TRBJ1-1
CASSLAGSNEQFF,-,TRBV7-3,TRBJ2-1
CASSLADRVNEQFF,-,TRBV7-9,TRBJ2-1
CSVTTLPGLASDEQFF,-,TRBV29-1,TRBJ2-1
CSVEDPLSNEQFF,-,TRBV29-1,TRBJ2-1
CSVEGGLNTEAFF,-,TRBV29-1,TRBJ1-1
CASSQDLNSPLHF,-,TRBV4-3,TRBJ1-6
CASSQVAEYEQYF,-,TRBV4-1,TRBJ2-7
CASSLSGGEAFF,-,TRBV28,TRBJ1-1
CASSQDRDTQYF,-,TRBV4-3,TRBJ2-3
CASSGGQGGYEQYF,-,TRBV7-9,TRBJ2-7
CSVEGFGDRVTEAFF,-,TRBV29-1,TRBJ1-1
CASSGRGGLTHEQFF,-,TRBV9,TRBJ2-1
CSVVENTEAFF,medium-sized,TRBV29-1,TRBJ1-1
CASSLGMSPSYEQYF,-,TRBV5-1,TRBJ2-7
CAGSLASGYGYTF,-,TRBV28,TRBJ1-2
CASSQDRDTYEQYF,-,TRBV4-2,TRBJ2-7
CASSPGQSYEQYF,-,TRBV18,TRBJ2-7
CASRSTSGNYNEQFF,-,TRBV5-1,TRBJ2-1
CASTDLAGGYEQYF,-,TRBV28,TRBJ2-7
CASSFETSGSLRYNEQFF,-,TRBV12-3/TRBV12-4,TRBJ2-1
CASSSSGAGQPQHF,-,TRBV6-4,TRBJ1-5
CASTSTSGGPLPGELFF,-,TRBV28,TRBJ2-2
CASSAATGSAINEQFF,-,TRBV7-9,TRBJ2-1